This T cell receptor (beta chain) comes out of a study of tumor-infiltrating lymphocytes in glioblastoma multiforme (dated by TCRdb to 2017 to 2019). With respect to the entire study: To find out whether intratumoral genomic heterogeneity fosters TIL diversity, the study jointly investigated somatic mutations, TIL diversity and immune response activity.

TCRB libraries were built from RNA via three nested multiplex PCR rounds using a modified ARM-PCR protocol with multiple V-beta primers and a C-beta primer. TCRB-specific cDNA was synthesized from 0.45 to 0.5 ug total RNA with ProtoScript II Reverse Transcriptase and a C-beta primer. The description of the TCRB libraries did not mention any unique molecular identifiers. In the third PCR, barcodes and adapters were added over approximately 24 cycles with Deep VentR (exo-) polymerase, and the 250-500 bp bands were then gel purified. An Illumina HiSeq 2500 was used to sequence the TCRB libraries with 250 bp paired-end reads. As for the authors' bioinformatics: Reads were cleaned with Trimmomatic, merged with FLASH, assigned V, D and J segments with MiGEC, and analyzed with VDJtools. The Shannon-Wiener diversity index, calculated using VDJtools, was used to quantify repertoire diversity. TCRdb reprocessing: public reads trimmed at Q25 with fastp, clones called with MiXCR, in-frame beta chains kept. Rows matching on CDR3 protein sequence are summarized as one entry with the most common DNA and genes. The V and J calls reflect TCRdb's pipeline rather than the authors' work. The sample yields about 10,000 distinct CDR3 sequences; about 70% were counted once. In total, the top ten clones hold about 28% of the sample.

Trimming removed 3 bases from V and 2 bases from J, leaving 8 bases between the germline ends. Based on the germline V gene (reference sequence), the CDR1 and CDR2 sequences are DFQATT and SNEGSKA. The CDR3 starts with the cysteine, ends with the phenylalanine, and has 12 residues. Only the CDR3 DNA is retained, 36 bases long and in frame from the first base. This clonotype is deemed medium-sized (0.01 to 0.1%). Its antigen is unknown. Base qualities are not recorded, but no much larger clone differs from it by a single base. For each of the roughly 11 tumor samples, the AllPrep DNA/RNA mini kit was used to purify genomic DNA and total RNA simultaneously. All RNA had OD 260/280 ratios above 1.9 and RNA integrity numbers above 6.5. Summary of the overall study and its limitations: Generalizability was limited because only one glioblastoma patient was included in the TCR and somatic mutation analysis. Clone frequencies may be distorted by RNA-based TCR sequencing because unequal numbers of TCR transcripts are carried by T cells. T cells were not sorted into functional subsets, which the authors noted as a future improvement.

The chain employs TRBV20-1 and TRBJ2-7; there is no confident call for the D gene. This sequence originates from a male donor with glioblastoma. The sample was brain tumor tissue. The sequenced DNA: TGCAGTGCTAGGAAAGGGCCCTACGAGCAGTACTTC. This is translated as CSARKGPYEQYF.